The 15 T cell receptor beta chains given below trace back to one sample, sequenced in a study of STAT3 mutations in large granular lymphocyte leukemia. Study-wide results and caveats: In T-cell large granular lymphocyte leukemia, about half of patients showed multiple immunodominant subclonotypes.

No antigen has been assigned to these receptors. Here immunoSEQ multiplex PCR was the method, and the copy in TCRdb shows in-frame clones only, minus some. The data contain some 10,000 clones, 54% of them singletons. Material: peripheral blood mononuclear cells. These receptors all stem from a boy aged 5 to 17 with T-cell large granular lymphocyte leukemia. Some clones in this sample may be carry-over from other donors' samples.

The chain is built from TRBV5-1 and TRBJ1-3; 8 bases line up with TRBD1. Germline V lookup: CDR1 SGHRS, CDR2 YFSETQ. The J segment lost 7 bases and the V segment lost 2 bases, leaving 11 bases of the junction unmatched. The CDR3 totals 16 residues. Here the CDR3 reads CASSFIPGQGGNTIYF. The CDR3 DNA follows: TGCGCCAGCAGCTTTATACCTGGACAGGGTGGTAACACCATATATTTT.

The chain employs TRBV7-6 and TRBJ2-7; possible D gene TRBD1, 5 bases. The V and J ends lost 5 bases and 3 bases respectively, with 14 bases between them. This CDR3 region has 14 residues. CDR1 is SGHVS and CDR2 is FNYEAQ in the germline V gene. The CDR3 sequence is CASSKGHGYYEQYF. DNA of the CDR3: TGTGCCAGCAGCAAAGGACATGGGTACTACGAGCAGTACTTC.

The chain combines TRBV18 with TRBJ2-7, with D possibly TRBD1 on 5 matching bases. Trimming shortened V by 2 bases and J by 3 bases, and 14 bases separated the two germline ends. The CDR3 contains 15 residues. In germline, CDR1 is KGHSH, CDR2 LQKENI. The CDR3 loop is CASSPASGQGYEQYF. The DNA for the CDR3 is TGTGCCAGCTCACCAGCGTCGGGCCAGGGCTACGAGCAGTACTTC.

The CDR3 DNA sequence: TGTGCCAGCAGACCGGGACTGGATGAAAAACTGTTTTTT. It encodes CASRPGLDEKLFF. The chain carries TRBV7-9 and TRBJ1-4; possible D gene TRBD1, 5 bases. The CDR3 loop spans 13 amino acids. The germline V and J ends were trimmed by 6 bases and 6 bases, with 11 bases remaining between them. Per germline, CDR1 SEHNR and CDR2 FQNEAQ (reference sequence).

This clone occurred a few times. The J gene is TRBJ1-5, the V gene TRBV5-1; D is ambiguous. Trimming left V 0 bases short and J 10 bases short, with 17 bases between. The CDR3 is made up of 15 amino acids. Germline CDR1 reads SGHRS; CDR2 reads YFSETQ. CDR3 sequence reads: CASSLGVTPGEPQHF. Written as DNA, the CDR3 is TGCGCCAGCAGCTTGGGAGTAACGCCCGGGGAACCCCAGCATTTT.

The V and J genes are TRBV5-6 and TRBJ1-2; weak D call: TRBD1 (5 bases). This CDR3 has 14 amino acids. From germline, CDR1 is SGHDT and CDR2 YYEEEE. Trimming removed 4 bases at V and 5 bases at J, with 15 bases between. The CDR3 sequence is CASSDGTDIYGYTF. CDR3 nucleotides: TGTGCCAGCAGCGACGGGACGGATATTTATGGCTACACCTTC.

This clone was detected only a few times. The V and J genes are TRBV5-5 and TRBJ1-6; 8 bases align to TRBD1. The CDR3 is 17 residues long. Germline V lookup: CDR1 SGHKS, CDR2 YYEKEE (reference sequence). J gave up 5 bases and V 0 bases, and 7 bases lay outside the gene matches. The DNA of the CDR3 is TGTGCCAGCAGCTTGGCCTGGCAGGGGGCAAATAATTCACCCCTCCACTTT. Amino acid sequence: CASSLAWQGANNSPLHF.

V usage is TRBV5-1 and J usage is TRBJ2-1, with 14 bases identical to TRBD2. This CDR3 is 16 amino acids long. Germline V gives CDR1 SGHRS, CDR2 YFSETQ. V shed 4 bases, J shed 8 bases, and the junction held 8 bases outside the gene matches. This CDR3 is CASSLRLAGGVHEQFF. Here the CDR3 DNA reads TGCGCCAGCAGCCTAAGACTAGCGGGGGGGGTACATGAGCAGTTCTTC.

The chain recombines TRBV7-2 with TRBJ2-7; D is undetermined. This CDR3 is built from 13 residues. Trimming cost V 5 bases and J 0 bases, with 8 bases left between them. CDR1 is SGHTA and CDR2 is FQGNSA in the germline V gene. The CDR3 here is CASSTSNSYEQYF. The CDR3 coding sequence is TGTGCCAGCAGCACCTCAAACTCCTACGAGCAGTACTTC.

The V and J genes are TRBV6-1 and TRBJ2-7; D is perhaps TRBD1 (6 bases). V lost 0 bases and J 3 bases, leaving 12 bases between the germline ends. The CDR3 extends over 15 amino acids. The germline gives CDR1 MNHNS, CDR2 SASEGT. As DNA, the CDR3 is TGTGCCAGCAGTGAAGCGCCAGGGGTGAGCTACGAGCAGTACTTC. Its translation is CASSEAPGVSYEQYF.

CDR3 region: CASSLGPGTDQETQYF. In nucleotides, the CDR3 is TGCGCCAGCAGCTTGGGGCCCGGGACCGACCAAGAGACCCAGTACTTC. V gene TRBV5-1 combines with J gene TRBJ2-5; tentatively, D is TRBD1 or TRBD2 (5 bases each). Germline lookup yields CDR1 SGHRS and CDR2 YFSETQ. CDR3 length: 16 amino acids. The V gene lost 0 bases and the J gene lost 0 bases, with 12 bases spanning the gap.

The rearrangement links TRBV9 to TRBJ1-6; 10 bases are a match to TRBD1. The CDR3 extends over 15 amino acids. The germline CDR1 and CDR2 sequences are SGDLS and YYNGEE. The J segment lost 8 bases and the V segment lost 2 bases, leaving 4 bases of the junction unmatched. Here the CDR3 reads CASSVAGTGDSPLHF. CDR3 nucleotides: TGTGCCAGCAGCGTTGCCGGGACAGGGGATTCACCCCTCCACTTT.

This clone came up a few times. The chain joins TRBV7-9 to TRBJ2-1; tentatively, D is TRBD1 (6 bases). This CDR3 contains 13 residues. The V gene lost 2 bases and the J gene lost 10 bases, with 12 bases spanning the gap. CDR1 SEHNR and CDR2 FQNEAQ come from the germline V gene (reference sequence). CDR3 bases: TGTGCCAGCAGCTTAACCGGACAGCTAGAGCAGTTCTTC. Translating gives CASSLTGQLEQFF.

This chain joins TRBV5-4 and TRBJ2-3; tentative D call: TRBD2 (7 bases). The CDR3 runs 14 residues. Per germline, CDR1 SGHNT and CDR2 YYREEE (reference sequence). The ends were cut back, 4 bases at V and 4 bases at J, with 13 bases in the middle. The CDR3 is CASSAGGLADTQYF. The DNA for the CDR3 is TGTGCCAGCAGCGCCGGGGGGCTCGCAGATACGCAGTATTTT.

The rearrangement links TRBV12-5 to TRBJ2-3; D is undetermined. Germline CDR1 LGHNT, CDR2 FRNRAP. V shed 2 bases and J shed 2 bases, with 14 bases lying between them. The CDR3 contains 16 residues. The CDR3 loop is CASGLFTTSHTDTQYF. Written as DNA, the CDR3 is TGTGCTAGTGGTTTGTTTACGACTTCCCACACAGATACGCAGTATTTT.